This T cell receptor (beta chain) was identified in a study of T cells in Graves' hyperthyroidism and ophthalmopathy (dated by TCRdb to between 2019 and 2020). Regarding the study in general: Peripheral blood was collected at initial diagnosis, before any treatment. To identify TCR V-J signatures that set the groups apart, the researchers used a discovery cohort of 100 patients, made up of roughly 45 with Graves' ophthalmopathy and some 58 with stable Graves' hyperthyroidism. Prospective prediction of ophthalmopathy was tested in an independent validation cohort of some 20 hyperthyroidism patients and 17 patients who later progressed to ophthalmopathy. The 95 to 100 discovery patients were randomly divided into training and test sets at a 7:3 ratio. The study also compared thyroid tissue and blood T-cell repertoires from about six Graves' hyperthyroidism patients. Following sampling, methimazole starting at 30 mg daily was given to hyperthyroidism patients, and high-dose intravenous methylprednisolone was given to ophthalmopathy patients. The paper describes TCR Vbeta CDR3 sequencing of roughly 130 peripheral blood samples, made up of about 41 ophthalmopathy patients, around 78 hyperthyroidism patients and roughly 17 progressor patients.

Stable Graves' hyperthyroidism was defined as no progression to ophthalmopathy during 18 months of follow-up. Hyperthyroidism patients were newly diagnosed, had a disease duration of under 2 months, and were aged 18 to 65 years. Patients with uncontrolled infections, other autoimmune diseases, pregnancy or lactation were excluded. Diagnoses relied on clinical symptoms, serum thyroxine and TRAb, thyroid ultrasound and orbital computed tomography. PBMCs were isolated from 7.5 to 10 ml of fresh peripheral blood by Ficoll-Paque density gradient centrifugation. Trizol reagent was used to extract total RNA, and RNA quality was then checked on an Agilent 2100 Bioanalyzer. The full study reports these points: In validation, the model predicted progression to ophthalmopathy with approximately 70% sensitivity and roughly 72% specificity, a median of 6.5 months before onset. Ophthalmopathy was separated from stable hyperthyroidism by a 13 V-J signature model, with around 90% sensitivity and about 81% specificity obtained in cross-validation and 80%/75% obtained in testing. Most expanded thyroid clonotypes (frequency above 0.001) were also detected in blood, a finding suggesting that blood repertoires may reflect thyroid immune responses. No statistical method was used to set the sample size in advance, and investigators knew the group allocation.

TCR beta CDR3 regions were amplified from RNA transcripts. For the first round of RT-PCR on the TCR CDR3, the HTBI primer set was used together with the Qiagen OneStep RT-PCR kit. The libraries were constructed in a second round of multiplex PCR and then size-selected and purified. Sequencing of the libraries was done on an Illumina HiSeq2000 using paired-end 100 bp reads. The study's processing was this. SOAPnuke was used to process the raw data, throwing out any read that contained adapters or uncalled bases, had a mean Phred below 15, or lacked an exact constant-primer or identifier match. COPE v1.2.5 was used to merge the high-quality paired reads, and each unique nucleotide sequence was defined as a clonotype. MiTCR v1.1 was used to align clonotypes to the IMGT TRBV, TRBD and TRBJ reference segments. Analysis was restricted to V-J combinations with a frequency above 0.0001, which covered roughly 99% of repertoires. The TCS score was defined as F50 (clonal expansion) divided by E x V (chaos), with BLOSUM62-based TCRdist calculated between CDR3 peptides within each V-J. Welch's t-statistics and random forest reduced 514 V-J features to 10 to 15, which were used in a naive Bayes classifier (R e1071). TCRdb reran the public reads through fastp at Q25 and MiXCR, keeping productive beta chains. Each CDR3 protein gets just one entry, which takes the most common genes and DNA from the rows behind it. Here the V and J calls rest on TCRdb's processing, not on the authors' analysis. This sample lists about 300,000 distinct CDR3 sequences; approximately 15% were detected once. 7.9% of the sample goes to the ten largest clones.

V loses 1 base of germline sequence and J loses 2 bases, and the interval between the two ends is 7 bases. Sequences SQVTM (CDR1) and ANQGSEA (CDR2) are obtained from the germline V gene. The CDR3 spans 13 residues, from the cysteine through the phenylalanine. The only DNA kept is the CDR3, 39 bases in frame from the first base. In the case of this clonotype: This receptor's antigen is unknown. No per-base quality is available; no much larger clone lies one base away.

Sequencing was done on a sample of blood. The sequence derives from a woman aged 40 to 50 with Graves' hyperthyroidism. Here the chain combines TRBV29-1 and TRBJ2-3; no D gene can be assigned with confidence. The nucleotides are TGCAGCGTTGAAGTGACGATCACAGATACGCAGTATTTT. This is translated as CSVEVTITDTQYF.